The next 29 T cell receptor beta chains were all read from a single sample in a study of PD-1 blockade in mismatch repair-deficient tumors. Clones were read by immunoSEQ multiplex PCR, and TCRdb kept only the in-frame ones, dropping some. Of 90,000 to 130,000 clones in the sample, about 83% were seen once. The source was peripheral blood, collected about 60 weeks after starting pembrolizumab. The receptors stem from an adult with mismatch repair-deficient cancer.

Here the CDR3 reads CSARVSDTQYF. The DNA of the CDR3 is TGCAGTGCTAGAGTTTCAGATACGCAGTATTTT. The chain has TRBV20-1 and TRBJ2-3; D unclear. The CDR3 consists of 11 residues. CDR1 and CDR2 from the germline V gene are DFQATT and SNEGSKA (reference sequence). The V end lost 1 base, the J end lost 4 bases, and 3 bases lay between the germline ends.

This clone was observed once. The rearrangement links TRBV30 to TRBJ1-2; no definite D call. The CDR3 totals 12 residues. Germline CDR1 GTSNPN, CDR2 SVGIG (reference sequence). Trimming stripped 0 bases from V and 8 bases from J, with 10 bases between. The CDR3 protein is CAWSVSKLGYTF. The CDR3 DNA is TGTGCCTGGAGTGTATCCAAATTAGGCTACACCTTC.

The chain employs TRBV5-1 and TRBJ2-7; 7 bases align to TRBD2. This CDR3 comprises 14 residues. Germline V CDR1 and CDR2: SGHRS, YFSETQ. J gave up 5 bases and V 1 base, and 6 bases lay outside the gene matches. CDR3 residues: CASSLLSGTDEQYF. Here the CDR3 DNA reads TGCGCCAGCAGCTTGCTCAGCGGGACCGACGAGCAGTACTTC.

This clone showed up just a few times. The chain carries TRBV7-9 and TRBJ1-5; no definite D call. This CDR3 is built from 14 residues. Germline loops: CDR1 SEHNR, CDR2 FQNEAQ (reference sequence). Trimming removed 3 bases at V and 2 bases at J, with 8 bases between. The CDR3 nucleotides are TGTGCCAGCAGCTTCCCCGCCGGCAATCAGCCCCAGCATTTT. It codes for CASSFPAGNQPQHF.

V gene TRBV7-9 combines with J gene TRBJ1-1; D remains unclear. The CDR3 covers 14 residues. Germline V gene data show CDR1 as SEHNR and CDR2 as FQNEAQ (reference sequence). Trimming removed 8 bases from V and 0 bases from J, with 13 bases in between. CDR3 region: CASQKIGLNTEAFF. The CDR3 DNA follows: TGTGCCAGCCAGAAAATAGGGTTGAACACTGAAGCTTTCTTT. The whole variable domain, remainder taken from reference TRBV7-9 and TRBJ1-1, is DTGVSQNPRHKITKRGQNVTFRCDPISEHNRLYWYRQTLGQGPEFLTYFQNEAQLEKSRLLSDRFSAERPKGSFSTLEIQRTEQGDSAMYLCASQKIGLNTEAFFGQGTRLTVV.

The CDR3 spells CASSPRDKGVTGELFF. The CDR3 DNA reads TGTGCCAGCAGCCCCCGGGACAAGGGGGTCACCGGGGAGCTGTTTTTT. The V gene is TRBV9, the J gene TRBJ2-2; perhaps TRBD1 as D (6 bases). The CDR3 length is 16 residues. V was cut by 4 bases and J by 4 bases, with 17 bases left in between. Germline CDR1 and CDR2: SGDLS and YYNGEE.

The chain carries TRBV25-1 and TRBJ1-1, with D tentatively TRBD1 (5 bases). The V and J ends lost 1 base and 0 bases respectively, with 9 bases between them. Germline CDR1 reads MGHDK; CDR2 reads SYGVNS. The CDR3 totals 15 residues. This chain's CDR3 is CASSESKGLNTEAFF. CDR3 sequence (DNA): TGTGCCAGCAGTGAATCGAAGGGGCTGAACACTGAAGCTTTCTTT.

V usage is TRBV7-2 and J usage is TRBJ1-1; D may be TRBD1 (5 bases). CDR3 length: 14 amino acids. Germline CDR1 reads SGHTA; CDR2 reads FQGNSA. V was trimmed by 3 bases and J by 7 bases, leaving 15 bases between them. CDR3 DNA: TGTGCCAGCAGCTTGACCCCGGGACCGGGTGAAGCTTTCTTT. Its protein is CASSLTPGPGEAFF.

A single count supports this clone. V and J are TRBV7-3 and TRBJ2-3, with 10 bases aligning to TRBD2. Germline V CDR1 and CDR2: SGHTA, FQGTGA. V gave up 5 bases and J gave up 2 bases; unmatched junction bases: 4. The CDR3 length is 15 residues. The CDR3 region is CASSGGLADTDTQYF. CDR3 bases: TGTGCCAGCAGCGGTGGACTAGCGGACACAGATACGCAGTATTTT.

The CDR3 sequence: CASSPWTNPNEKLFF. The CDR3 nucleotides are TGTGCCAGCAGCCCCTGGACGAACCCCAATGAAAAACTGTTTTTT. This chain uses TRBV9 with TRBJ1-4; D remains unclear. The V gene lost 4 bases and the J gene lost 5 bases, with 15 bases spanning the gap. Germline assignment: CDR1 SGDLS and CDR2 YYNGEE. The CDR3 has 15 amino acids.

The DNA of the CDR3 is TGTGCCAGCAGTACCCTATGGGGCGGTGGGGACACTGAAGCTTTCTTT. The encoded protein is CASSTLWGGGDTEAFF. J is TRBJ1-1 and V is TRBV28, with D maybe TRBD1 (5 bases). There are 16 residues in the CDR3. Germline V CDR1 and CDR2: MDHEN, SYDVKM. V was trimmed by 5 bases and J by 3 bases, leaving 19 bases between them.

The CDR3 bases are TGTGCCAGCTCACCCCCCGGGACAGGGGTCGAGCAGTACTTC. Amino acids: CASSPPGTGVEQYF. This sequence joins TRBV18 and TRBJ2-7; 10 bases line up with TRBD1. This CDR3 has 14 residues. CDR1 is KGHSH and CDR2 is LQKENI in the germline V gene. The V segment lost 3 bases and the J segment 6 bases; nucleotides outside the gene matches: 5.

This sequence joins TRBV19 and TRBJ2-3; perhaps TRBD1 as D (6 bases). Per germline, CDR1 LNHDA and CDR2 SQIVND (reference sequence). V lost 4 bases and J lost 4, with 12 bases in between. CDR3 size: 14 residues. The CDR3 DNA sequence: TGTGCCAGTAGTAAGGGGGATGACCCAGATACGCAGTATTTT. It is translated as CASSKGDDPDTQYF.

The chain employs TRBV10-2 and TRBJ2-7; TRBD1 matches 9 bases. Germline loops: CDR1 WSHSY, CDR2 SAAADI. The ends lost 5 bases at V and 2 bases at J; junction bases unmatched: 7. The CDR3 runs 15 residues. This chain's CDR3 is CASSTGQGPTYEQYF. CDR3 DNA: TGCGCCAGCAGTACGGGACAGGGTCCCACCTACGAGCAGTACTTC.

The rearrangement uses TRBV2 and TRBJ1-4, with D possibly matching TRBD1 (6 bases). Trimming removed 4 bases at V and 5 bases at J, with 14 bases between. The germline V gene has CDR1 SNHLY and CDR2 FYNNEI. CDR3 size: 15 residues. CDR3 residues: CASSGGRGSNEKLFF. The CDR3 DNA reads as TGTGCCAGCAGTGGGGGCAGGGGCTCAAATGAAAAACTGTTTTTT.

V is TRBV7-6 and J is TRBJ1-1, with 7 positions matching TRBD1. Germline lookup yields CDR1 SGHVS and CDR2 FNYEAQ. V shed 4 bases, J shed 7 bases, and the junction held 6 bases outside the gene matches. The CDR3 spans 13 residues. Here the CDR3 DNA reads TGTGCCAGCAGCTCAGCACAGGGGTTTGAAGCTTTCTTT. Translating it yields CASSSAQGFEAFF.

This chain connects TRBV7-9 to TRBJ1-1; D gene ambiguous. V shed 3 bases and J shed 2 bases, with 19 bases lying between them. Germline V gene data show CDR1 as SEHNR and CDR2 as FQNEAQ (reference sequence). There are 17 residues in the CDR3. This CDR3 reads CASSFWPVEQFNTEAFF. In DNA, the CDR3 is TGTGCCAGCAGCTTTTGGCCGGTCGAACAGTTTAACACTGAAGCTTTCTTT.

This clone was observed a single time. The V and J genes are TRBV27 and TRBJ1-2; no clear D gene. CDR1 and CDR2 (germline): MNHEY, SMNVEV (reference sequence). The CDR3 is 14 residues long. V was trimmed by 5 bases and J by 4 bases, leaving 14 bases between them. The CDR3 sequence is CASSPTKGGYGYTF. Here the CDR3 DNA reads TGTGCCAGCAGTCCGACGAAAGGCGGCTATGGCTACACCTTC.

To note about this clone: Other nucleotide sequences in the sample specify the same CDR3. This chain connects TRBV29-1 to TRBJ1-1; D is undetermined. CDR3 length equals 12 residues. The V and J ends lost 4 bases and 5 bases respectively, with 11 bases between them. Germline V gene lookup returns CDR1 SQVTM and CDR2 ANQGSEA. The CDR3 DNA reads TGCAGCGTTGCCCCCGGGGAAACTGAAGCTTTCTTT. As protein: CSVAPGETEAFF.

V is TRBV2 and J is TRBJ1-2; TRBD1 aligns across 8 bases. V lost 6 bases to trimming and J lost 1 base; unmatched junction nucleotides: 4. The length of the CDR3 is 14 residues. Germline CDR1 reads SNHLY; CDR2 reads FYNNEI. CDR3 region: CASRLQGVNYGYTF. The CDR3 coding sequence is TGTGCCAGCAGATTACAGGGGGTTAACTATGGCTACACCTTC.

The V gene is TRBV6-5, the J gene TRBJ2-7; the D gene could be TRBD1 or TRBD2 (5 bases each). CDR1 and CDR2 (germline): MNHEY, SVGAGI. Trimming took off 11 bases at V and 3 bases at J, with 23 bases between the two ends. The CDR3 is 15 residues long. The CDR3 DNA sequence: TGTGCCTCCAACGAATGGGACCTTGGACTCTACGAGCAGTACTTC. Translated, it gives CASNEWDLGLYEQYF.

The chain couples TRBV30 to TRBJ1-3; the D gene is possibly TRBD1 (5 bases). This CDR3 has 16 amino acids. V was cut by 1 base and J by 2 bases, with 15 bases left in between. Per the germline V gene, CDR1 is GTSNPN and CDR2 is SVGIG (reference sequence). CDR3 residues: CAWSATFAGTGNTIYF. The CDR3 DNA sequence: TGTGCCTGGAGTGCCACCTTCGCAGGGACTGGAAACACCATATATTTT.

The chain carries TRBV30 and TRBJ2-5; TRBD1 is a possible D gene (5 bases). Germline CDR1 GTSNPN, CDR2 SVGIG (reference sequence). V dropped 0 bases and J dropped 4 bases, with 6 bases sitting between them. This CDR3 is built from 12 residues. CDR3 loop: CAWSVRGETQYF. The CDR3 nucleotides read TGTGCCTGGAGTGTAAGGGGAGAGACCCAGTACTTC. The full variable domain, rest sourced from reference TRBV30 and TRBJ2-5, is SQTIHQWPATLVQPVGSPLSLECTVEGTSNPNLYWYRQAAGRGLQLLFYSVGIGQISSEVPQNLSASRPQDRQFILSSKKLLLSDSGFYLCAWSVRGETQYFGPGTRLLVL.

The rearrangement links TRBV5-5 to TRBJ1-2, with D possibly TRBD1 on 5 matching bases. Trimming cost V 0 bases and J 4 bases, with 13 bases left between them. The germline CDR1 and CDR2 sequences are SGHKS and YYEKEE (reference sequence). CDR3 length: 15 residues. The CDR3 DNA follows: TGTGCCAGCAGCTTGGATTTCGGTGGGGCCTATGGCTACACCTTC. The encoded protein is CASSLDFGGAYGYTF.

The chain couples TRBV15 to TRBJ2-1, with unresolved D. The CDR3 loop spans 11 amino acids. The V gene lost 5 bases and the J gene lost 5 bases, with 4 bases spanning the gap. Germline assignment: CDR1 LNHNV and CDR2 YYDKDF (reference sequence). The CDR3 region is CATSEHNEQFF. The CDR3 DNA is TGTGCCACCAGCGAACACAATGAGCAGTTCTTC.

V and J are TRBV13 and TRBJ1-1; a weak D match, TRBD1 (5 bases). The ends were cut back, 0 bases at V and 5 bases at J, with 13 bases in the middle. Looked up from germline, CDR1 is PRHDT and CDR2 is FYEKMQ (reference sequence). The CDR3 totals 15 residues. CDR3 bases: TGTGCCAGCAGCTTAGGGATCCCAGGGAGTACTGAAGCTTTCTTT. This gives the protein CASSLGIPGSTEAFF.

The chain couples TRBV5-4 to TRBJ2-7; D is undetermined. The CDR3 spans 13 residues. The germline V gene has CDR1 SGHNT and CDR2 YYREEE (reference sequence). Deletions cut 0 bases from V and 0 bases from J, with 4 bases between. CDR3: CASSLASSYEQYF. CDR3 sequence (DNA): TGTGCCAGCAGCTTGGCCTCCTCCTACGAGCAGTACTTC.

The rearrangement links TRBV27 to TRBJ2-6; 8 bases are a match to TRBD1. V gave up 8 bases and J gave up 0 bases; unmatched junction bases: 6. CDR3 size: 16 residues. The germline CDR1 and CDR2 sequences are MNHEY and SMNVEV (reference sequence). CDR3: CASRTGISSGANVLTF. The CDR3 bases are TGTGCCAGCCGGACAGGGATCAGCTCTGGGGCCAACGTCCTGACTTTC.

The rearrangement joins TRBV30 to TRBJ2-7; D is possibly TRBD2 (6 bases). CDR1 is GTSNPN and CDR2 is SVGIG in the germline V gene (reference sequence). There are 13 residues in the CDR3. With 2 bases removed from V and 4 bases from J, the gap between germline ends came to 12 bases. The CDR3 sequence: CAWSPGLKYEQYF. CDR3 nucleotide sequence: TGTGCCTGGAGTCCGGGACTGAAGTACGAGCAGTACTTC.